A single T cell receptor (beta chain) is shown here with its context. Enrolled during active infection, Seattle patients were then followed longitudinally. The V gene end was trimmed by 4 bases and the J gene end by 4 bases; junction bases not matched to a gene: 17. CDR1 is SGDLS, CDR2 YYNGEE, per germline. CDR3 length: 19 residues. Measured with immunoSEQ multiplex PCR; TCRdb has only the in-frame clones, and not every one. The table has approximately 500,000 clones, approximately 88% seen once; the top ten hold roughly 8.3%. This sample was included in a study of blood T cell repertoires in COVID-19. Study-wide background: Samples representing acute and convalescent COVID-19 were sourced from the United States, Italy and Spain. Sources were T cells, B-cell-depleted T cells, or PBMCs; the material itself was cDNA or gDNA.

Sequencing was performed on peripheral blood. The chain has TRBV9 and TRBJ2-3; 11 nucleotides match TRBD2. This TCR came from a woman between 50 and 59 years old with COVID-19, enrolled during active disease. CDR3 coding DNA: TGTGCCAGCAGCCCCGAAGGTAGCGGGGGGGCCGAGATCGCAGATACGCAGTATTTT. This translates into CASSPEGSGGAEIADTQYF.